A single T cell receptor (beta chain) is shown here with its context. These data are taken from a study of sequential checkpoint blockade in melanoma. This CDR3 has 14 amino acids. Germline CDR1 KGHSH, CDR2 LQKENI. V was shortened by 3 bases and J by 2 bases, with 11 bases between the two germline ends. Only in-frame clones appear in the TCRdb table, and some are missing; sequencing was by immunoSEQ multiplex PCR. The sample shows just over 15,000 clones, around three quarters of them seen only once. Treatment noted: randomized to nivolumab then ipilimumab (arm A) or the reverse (arm B). DNA-damaging chemotherapy had not been given to any patient beforehand. Sorted cells were live CD3+CD8+, lacking CD19 and CD56, from PBMCs.

The chain links TRBV18 to TRBJ2-7, with D possibly being TRBD1 (6 bases). The receptor's source is a human donor with melanoma. Sequenced material: CD8+ T cells sorted from blood (inferred from file names), taken from a patient given nivolumab and ipilimumab in sequence. The CDR3 bases are TGTGCCAGCTCACCGGGGGACACTGCCTACGAGCAGTACTTC. Its translation is CASSPGDTAYEQYF.